This TCR beta chain came from a study of blood T cell repertoires in COVID-19. Study in general: COVID-19 samples from acute and convalescent phases originated in the United States, Italy and Spain. PBMCs, B-cell-depleted T cells, or T cells were the source of the cDNA or gDNA that made up the material.

Per the authors' pipeline: Nucleated cell counts were estimated from reference gene primer amplification. TCRdb's copy holds only in-frame clones and misses some; the assay was immunoSEQ multiplex PCR. Clone size and the V and J calls come from that table; the DNA yielded D and trimming. The sample carries approximately 270,000 clones, roughly nine tenths recorded once. The specimen sequenced was PBMCs or T cells enriched from blood (not recorded which). This TCR was recovered from a human donor in a cohort exposed to, infected with or recovered from COVID-19 (not recorded which). The donor label of this sample is uncertain.

CDR3 DNA: TGCAGCGTCGTCTCGGATGGCTACACCTTC. This sequence encodes CSVVSDGYTF. V gene TRBV29-1 combines with J gene TRBJ1-2; D remains ambiguous. Trimming took off 6 bases at V and 6 bases at J, with 8 bases between the two ends. Germline CDR1 SQVTM, CDR2 ANQGSEA. The CDR3 spans 10 residues. The complete variable domain, with remaining parts taken from reference TRBV29-1 and TRBJ1-2, reads SAVISQKPSRDICQRGTSLTIQCQVDSQVTMMFWYRQQPGQSLTLIATANQGSEATYESGFVIDKFPISRPNLTFSTLTVSNMSPEDSSIYLCSVVSDGYTFGSGTRLTVV.